This T cell receptor (beta chain) comes out of a study of immunodeficiency (dated 2019 in TCRdb). At the level of the whole study: Repertoire analysis was performed to search for VDJ recombination defects and oligoclonality. Broader findings and caveats from the paper: In the entropy comparisons of patients versus healthy controls, patients were shown as n=3 (open circles), and an effect on thymic development was only suggested as possible. Between patients and controls, productive entropy and V-J pairing of CD4+ T cells looked similar. Based on top-100 and total clonotype frequencies, severe oligoclonality was found in patient CD8+ T cells but not in patient CD4+ T cells.

Genomic DNA was extracted using the QIAamp DNA Blood Mini Kit and was submitted for immunoSEQ repertoire analysis. A standard quantity of genomic DNA template was used for amplification of CDR3 regions by multiplex PCR. PCR products were sequenced on an Illumina platform. Regarding the original processing steps: Sequences were aligned to a reference, with V, D and J gene definitions taken from IMGT. To eliminate PCR and sequencing errors, a nearest-neighbor clustering algorithm combined closely related sequences. V, D and J usage was analyzed in productive unique and total sequences using ImmunoSEQ Analyzer tools and R version 3.6.1. Entries here come from immuneACCESS through TCRdb and include only in-frame sequences with V and J called. Some clones fail to appear in such tables; in the studies checked, an unresolved V gene covers under half of the shortfall, and the cause of the remainder is unknown. That table furnishes V, J and clone size, whereas the DNA furnished D and trimming. This sample has more than 1,100 clones in its table, and about 96% of those were observed once. The top ten clonotypes cover 0.9% to 1.5% of the sample.

About this clone: It has no known antigen specificity. The input lacks base qualities; no much larger clone sits a single base away.

Relative to germline, V is 2 bases shorter and J is 1 base shorter, with 12 bases between their ends. According to the germline V gene, CDR1 reads SQVTM and CDR2 reads ANQGSEA. The CDR3 contains 14 residues, cysteine and phenylalanine counted. The CDR3 DNA has 42 bases and is translated from base 1. Before TCR sequencing, CD3+CD4+ T cells were sorted from fresh PBMCs. In this chain, TRBV29-1 is recombined with TRBJ2-7; the D gene assignment is perhaps TRBD1 or TRBD2, with each matching 6 bases. Source material: CD4+ T cells from blood. This TCR was sampled from a girl aged 2-10 years. The sequence in DNA is TGCAGCGTTGAATTCGGGGGCAGATCCTACGAGCAGTACTTC. Translated, it reads CSVEFGGRSYEQYF.